Below are 16 T cell receptor beta chains sequenced from a single sample in a study of CD8 T cells in ankylosing spondylitis (dated by TCRdb to about 2017). Study-wide conclusions, independent of this receptor: A TCR beta motif of several highly homologous amino acid variants appeared characteristic of blood from ankylosing spondylitis patients.

Library construction relied on 5' RACE. Data came from an Illumina HiSeq 2500. TCRdb ran its own pipeline on the public reads, namely fastp trimming at Q25 and MiXCR clone calling, and kept in-frame beta chains. Rows are combined by CDR3 protein, so each entry shows the most common genes and DNA. In all, the sample holds 650,000 to 800,000 distinct CDR3 sequences, and around 20% of those were seen once. Of the sample, approximately 18% falls within the top ten clones. Their antigens remain unidentified. Sequenced: blood, either unsorted or a sorted T cell fraction (not recorded which). These receptors were collected from a male donor with ankylosing spondylitis.

The chain employs TRBV7-2 and TRBJ2-5; 7 bases fit TRBD2. The V and J ends lost 2 bases and 3 bases, in that order; junction bases with no gene match: 6. The CDR3 contains 15 residues. CDR1 SGHTA and CDR2 FQGNSA come from the germline V gene. CDR3 nucleotide sequence: TGTGCCAGCAGCTTATCTATTGGGGGGGAAGAGACCCAGTACTTC. It codes for CASSLSIGGEETQYF.

In DNA form, the CDR3 reads TGTGCCATCAGTCCGGGACTAGCGGGACGGTCGGCAGATACGCAGTATTTT. This encodes CAISPGLAGRSADTQYF. This chain connects TRBV10-3 to TRBJ2-3; TRBD2 aligns across 13 bases. V lost 5 bases and J lost 4; bases outside the gene matches: 9. The CDR3 is 17 residues long. Looked up from germline, CDR1 is ENHRY and CDR2 is SYGVKD.

This clonotype was observed a few times. The chain carries TRBV11-2 and TRBJ2-5; 9 nucleotides match TRBD2. This CDR3 has 15 amino acids. From germline, CDR1 is SGHAT and CDR2 FQNNGV. The ends lost 8 bases at V and 5 bases at J; junction bases unmatched: 12. The CDR3 sequence: CASGVSGGTWETQYF. The CDR3 DNA is TGTGCCAGCGGGGTTAGCGGGGGAACTTGGGAGACCCAGTACTTC.

This clonotype was recorded at least ten times. The rearrangement links TRBV7-2 to TRBJ2-1; no clear D gene. V was clipped by 1 base and J by 0 bases, with 13 bases between them. Germline V lookup: CDR1 SGHTA, CDR2 FQGNSA. This CDR3 is 17 amino acids long. The CDR3 protein is CASSLGLLRSSYNEQFF. The CDR3 DNA reads TGTGCCAGCAGCTTAGGGCTCTTGCGGAGCTCCTACAATGAGCAGTTCTTC.

This clonotype has more than one count but fewer than ten. The chain is built from TRBV29-1 and TRBJ2-1; unclear D gene. V lost 2 bases and J lost 4, with 3 bases in between. CDR1 is SQVTM and CDR2 is ANQGSEA in the germline V gene. There are 11 residues in the CDR3. CDR3 nucleotides: TGCAGCGTTGAAAGATACAATGAGCAGTTCTTC. This encodes CSVERYNEQFF.

In this sample, this clonotype turned up a few times. CDR3 sequence (DNA): TGTGCCAGCAGCTCCCAGGCTAGCGGTTACACCGGGGAGCTGTTTTTT. The encoded protein is CASSSQASGYTGELFF. The gene calls are TRBV7-2 and TRBJ2-2; 7 bases line up with TRBD2. The ends lost 4 bases at V and 3 bases at J; junction bases unmatched: 8. The CDR3 runs to 16 residues. In germline, CDR1 is SGHTA, CDR2 FQGNSA.

This clonotype was counted a few times. The J gene is TRBJ2-7, the V gene TRBV7-9; D possibly matches TRBD1 or TRBD2 (7 bases each). The CDR3 loop spans 15 amino acids. Germline CDR1 is SEHNR and CDR2 is FQNEAQ (reference sequence). Trimming pared 5 bases from V and 1 base from J, leaving 15 bases between. CDR3: CASSPGGTVSYEQYF. CDR3 bases: TGTGCCAGCAGCCCCGGGGGGACAGTTTCCTACGAGCAGTACTTC.

The genes are TRBV27 and TRBJ2-7; no definite D call. CDR3 length equals 14 residues. The V gene's germline CDR1 is MNHEY and CDR2 SMNVEV (reference sequence). V lost 2 bases and J 2 bases, leaving 10 bases between the germline ends. The CDR3, as DNA: TGTGCCAGCAGTTTAAAAGTCGGCCCCTACGAGCAGTACTTC. Its protein is CASSLKVGPYEQYF.

This clonotype was seen more than once but under ten times. J is TRBJ2-5 and V is TRBV18, with 12 bases that match TRBD1. The CDR3 consists of 15 residues. Germline V CDR1 and CDR2: KGHSH, LQKENI. With 2 bases clipped from V and 5 bases from J, the junction kept 3 bases outside the gene matches. CDR3 DNA sequence: TGTGCCAGCTCACCAGGGACAGGGGGCGCGGAGACCCAGTACTTC. It specifies CASSPGTGGAETQYF.

J is TRBJ2-3 and V is TRBV7-3; 9 nucleotides match TRBD2. The CDR3 spans 16 residues. Germline V lookup: CDR1 SGHTA, CDR2 FQGTGA. The V and J ends lost 3 bases and 5 bases, in that order; junction bases with no gene match: 9. The CDR3 loop is CASSFGGRASVDTQYF. The CDR3 bases are TGTGCCAGCAGCTTCGGCGGGAGGGCCTCCGTAGATACGCAGTATTTT. Combining the CDR3 with reference TRBV7-3 and TRBJ2-3 gives the whole variable domain GAGVSQTPSNKVTEKGKYVELRCDPISGHTALYWYRQSLGQGPEFLIYFQGTGAADDSGLPNDRFFAVRPEGSVSTLKIQRTERGDSAVYLCASSFGGRASVDTQYFGPGTRLTVL.

V is TRBV20-1 and J is TRBJ2-3; D tentatively fits TRBD1 or TRBD2 (5 bases each). V was shortened by 3 bases and J by 1 base, with 11 bases between the two germline ends. The V gene's germline CDR1 is DFQATT and CDR2 SNEGSKA (reference sequence). The CDR3 has 14 amino acids. CDR3 amino acids: CSASGETGTDTQYF. In nucleotides, the CDR3 is TGCAGTGCTAGTGGGGAGACAGGCACAGATACGCAGTATTTT.

This rearrangement joins TRBV25-1 to TRBJ1-1; no reliable D call. The CDR3 has 12 amino acids. The germline gives CDR1 MGHDK, CDR2 SYGVNS. This CDR3 reads CATDSGDTEAFF. In DNA form, the CDR3 reads TGTGCTACTGACTCCGGGGACACTGAAGCTTTCTTT.

The sample holds a few counts of this clonotype. The chain combines TRBV9 with TRBJ2-2; 11 bases are shared with TRBD2. Unmatched junction bases numbered 6, after V lost 4 bases and J lost 7 bases. This CDR3 has 15 amino acids. Germline V gene data show CDR1 as SGDLS and CDR2 as YYNGEE. For the CDR3, the DNA is TGTGCCAGCAGCTTTAGCGGGGGGGCTAACGGGGAGCTGTTTTTT. It is translated as CASSFSGGANGELFF.

This clonotype was counted a few times. The rearrangement joins TRBV4-2 to TRBJ2-3; 14 nucleotides agree with TRBD2. The CDR3 spans 20 residues. V lost 3 bases and J lost 2; bases outside the gene matches: 13. Germline V gene sequence: CDR1 LGHNA, CDR2 YNFKEQ. The CDR3 DNA follows: TGTGCCAGCAGCCAGCTGCCTCCGGGACTAGCGGGAGTTTACACAGATACGCAGTATTTT. Its protein product is CASSQLPPGLAGVYTDTQYF.

The chain carries TRBV5-1 and TRBJ2-1; 10 nucleotides align to TRBD2. With 1 base clipped from V and 6 bases from J, the junction kept 7 bases outside the gene matches. The CDR3 extends over 16 amino acids. CDR1 SGHRS and CDR2 YFSETQ come from the germline V gene. Here the CDR3 DNA reads TGCGCCAGCAGCTTGTATACGGGACTAGCGCCCAATGAGCAGTTCTTC. This translates into CASSLYTGLAPNEQFF.

This sequence joins TRBV7-9 and TRBJ1-2; D remains ambiguous. Trimming took 1 base from V and 7 from J, leaving 16 bases between them. Germline CDR1 SEHNR, CDR2 FQNEAQ (reference sequence). This CDR3 contains 15 residues. CDR3 amino acids: CASSLGDFPSGGYTF. As DNA, the CDR3 is TGTGCCAGCAGCTTAGGCGACTTCCCTTCGGGTGGCTACACCTTC.